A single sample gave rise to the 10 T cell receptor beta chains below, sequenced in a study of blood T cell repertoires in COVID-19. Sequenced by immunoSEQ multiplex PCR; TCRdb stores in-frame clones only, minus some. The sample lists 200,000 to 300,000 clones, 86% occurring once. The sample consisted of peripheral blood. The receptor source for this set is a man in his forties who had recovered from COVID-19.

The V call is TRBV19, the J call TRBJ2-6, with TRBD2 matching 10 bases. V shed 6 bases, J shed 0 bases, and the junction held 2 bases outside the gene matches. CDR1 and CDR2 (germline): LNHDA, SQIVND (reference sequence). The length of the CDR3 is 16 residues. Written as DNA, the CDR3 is TGTGCCAGTAGGAAGCGGGGGGGCTCTGGGGCCAACGTCCTGACTTTC. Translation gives CASRKRGGSGANVLTF.

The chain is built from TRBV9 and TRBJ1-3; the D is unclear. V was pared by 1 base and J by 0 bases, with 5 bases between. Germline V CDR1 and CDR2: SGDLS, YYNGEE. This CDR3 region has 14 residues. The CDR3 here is CASSVISSGNTIYF. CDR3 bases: TGTGCCAGCAGCGTAATTAGCTCTGGAAACACCATATATTTT.

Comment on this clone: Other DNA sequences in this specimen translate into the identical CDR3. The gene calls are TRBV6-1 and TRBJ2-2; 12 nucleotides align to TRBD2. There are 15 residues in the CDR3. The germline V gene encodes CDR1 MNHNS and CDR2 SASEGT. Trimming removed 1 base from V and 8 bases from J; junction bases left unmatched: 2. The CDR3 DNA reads TGTGCCAGCAGTGAAGGACTAGCGGGAGCGGGGGAGCTGTTTTTT. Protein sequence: CASSEGLAGAGELFF.

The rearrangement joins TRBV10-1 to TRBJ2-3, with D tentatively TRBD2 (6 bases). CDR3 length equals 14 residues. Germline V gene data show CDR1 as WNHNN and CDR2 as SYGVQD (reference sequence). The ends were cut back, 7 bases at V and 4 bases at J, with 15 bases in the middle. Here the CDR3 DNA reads TGCGCCAGCACAACGACTAGGGGCCCAGATACGCAGTATTTT. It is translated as CASTTTRGPDTQYF.

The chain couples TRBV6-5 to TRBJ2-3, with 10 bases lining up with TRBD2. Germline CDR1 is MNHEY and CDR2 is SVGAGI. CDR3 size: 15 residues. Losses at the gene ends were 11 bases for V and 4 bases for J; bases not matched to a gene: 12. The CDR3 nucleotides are TGTGCCGGGACCACCAAGCGGGGGGGCCCAGATACGCAGTATTTT. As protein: CAGTTKRGGPDTQYF.

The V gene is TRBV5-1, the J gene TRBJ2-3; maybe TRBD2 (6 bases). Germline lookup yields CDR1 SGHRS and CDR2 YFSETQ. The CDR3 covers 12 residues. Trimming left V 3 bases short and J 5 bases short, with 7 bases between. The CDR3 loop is CASSWEEDTQYF. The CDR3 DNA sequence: TGCGCCAGCAGCTGGGAGGAAGATACGCAGTATTTT.

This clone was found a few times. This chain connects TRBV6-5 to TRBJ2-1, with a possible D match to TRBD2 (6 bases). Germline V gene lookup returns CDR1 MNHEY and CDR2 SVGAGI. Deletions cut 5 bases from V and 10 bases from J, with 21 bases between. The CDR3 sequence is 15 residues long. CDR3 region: CASSNRELDPGEQFF. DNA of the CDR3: TGTGCCAGCAGTAACCGGGAGCTAGACCCTGGGGAGCAGTTCTTC.

CDR3 protein: CARKSDRGADTQYF. CDR3 nucleotides: TGTGCCAGGAAATCGGACAGGGGTGCAGATACGCAGTATTTT. The chain carries TRBV3-1 (or the pseudogene TRBV3-2) and TRBJ2-3; 9 bases fit TRBD1. The CDR3 runs to 14 residues. The J segment lost 4 bases and the V segment lost 9 bases, leaving 8 bases of the junction unmatched. Germline V gene lookup returns CDR1 LGHDT and CDR2 YNNKEL (reference sequence).

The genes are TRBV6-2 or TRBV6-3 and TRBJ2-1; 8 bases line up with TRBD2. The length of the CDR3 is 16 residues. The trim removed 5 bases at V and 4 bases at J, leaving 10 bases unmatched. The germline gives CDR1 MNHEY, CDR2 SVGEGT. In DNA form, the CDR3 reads TGTGCCAGCAGTCCCTCGGGGGGGAAGATTTACAATGAGCAGTTCTTC. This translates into CASSPSGGKIYNEQFF.

The CDR3 is CASSLNVLTGELFF. CDR3 in DNA: TGTGCCAGCAGCTTAAATGTTCTGACCGGGGAGCTGTTTTTT. The J gene is TRBJ2-2, the V gene TRBV11-3, with D hard to call. This CDR3 has 14 amino acids. Germline loops: CDR1 SGHNT, CDR2 YENEEA. Trimming removed 2 bases at V and 5 bases at J, with 9 bases between.